This is a list of T cell receptor beta chains from one sample in a study of cytomegalovirus exposure and HLA in healthy donors. TCRdb keeps only in-frame clones here, not all; method: immunoSEQ multiplex PCR. Of roughly 230,000 clones in the sample, about 77% were seen once. Sequencing was carried out using PBMCs. These receptors were obtained from a boy under 18 in good health and CMV-seronegative. Each CDR3 is given with its conserved first and last residue. The order of the fields is V gene, clone size, J gene, CDR3 protein. A row's size may be missing; if present it is once, few, many or a size class.

V: TRBV2
size: -
J: TRBJ1-1
CDR3: CASSLSRNTEAFF

V: TRBV4-1
size: -
J: TRBJ1-1
CDR3: CASSLRTVDRGPNTEAFF

V: TRBV5-1
size: -
J: TRBJ2-7
CDR3: CASSYGTSGPDEQYF

V: TRBV7-9
size: -
J: TRBJ2-3
CDR3: CASSLEVSSRTDTQYF

V: TRBV7-7
size: -
J: TRBJ1-5
CDR3: CASSLNAGRNQPQHF

V: TRBV7-9
size: -
J: TRBJ1-2
CDR3: CASSPDREGGYTF

V: TRBV2
size: once
J: TRBJ1-5
CDR3: CASRGTGGKGPQHF

V: TRBV9
size: -
J: TRBJ2-3
CDR3: CASSVDWPDTQYF

V: TRBV7-9
size: few
J: TRBJ1-4
CDR3: CASSLQDGSLRKLFF

V: TRBV5-1
size: once
J: TRBJ2-5
CDR3: CASSELPSQETQYF

V: TRBV6-1
size: once
J: TRBJ2-7
CDR3: CASSDQLLRGIRTYEQYF

V: TRBV13
size: -
J: TRBJ1-1
CDR3: CASSLARRGRRDEAFF

V: TRBV5-6
size: -
J: TRBJ1-2
CDR3: CASSSDRVGGYTF

V: TRBV18
size: -
J: TRBJ2-7
CDR3: CASSPDSYEQYF

V: TRBV6-1
size: -
J: TRBJ2-5
CDR3: CASSLTGGETQYF

V: TRBV6-1
size: -
J: TRBJ2-1
CDR3: CASSEMGTSGGYEQFF

V: TRBV4-1
size: -
J: TRBJ2-3
CDR3: CASSQDPPEQGAWNTQYF

V: TRBV2
size: -
J: TRBJ2-3
CDR3: CASSEGQGGGDTQYF

V: TRBV7-9
size: -
J: TRBJ2-3
CDR3: CASSSRRGGVTDTQYF

V: TRBV29-1
size: once
J: TRBJ2-2
CDR3: CSVVPGRAGELFF

V: TRBV5-6
size: -
J: TRBJ1-2
CDR3: CASSLSQGYGYTF

V: TRBV6-1
size: -
J: TRBJ1-5
CDR3: CASSESFSNQPQHF

V: TRBV5-4
size: -
J: TRBJ2-3
CDR3: CASSFGTGVSTDTQYF

V: TRBV6-7
size: -
J: TRBJ2-3
CDR3: CASSYGRGGRNTDTQYF

V: TRBV9
size: -
J: TRBJ1-1
CDR3: CASSVVGRGDTEAFF

V: TRBV7-2
size: -
J: TRBJ1-1
CDR3: CASSYRATGPTTEAFF

V: TRBV27
size: -
J: TRBJ1-5
CDR3: CASSLWAGSQPQHF

V: TRBV5-4
size: -
J: TRBJ2-7
CDR3: CASSWRLAGVGYEQYF

V: TRBV2
size: -
J: TRBJ2-5
CDR3: CASSAGETQYF

V: TRBV28
size: -
J: TRBJ1-1
CDR3: CASSLQGTEAFF

V: TRBV27
size: few
J: TRBJ1-1
CDR3: CASSWQGANTEAFF

V: TRBV5-1
size: once
J: TRBJ2-5
CDR3: CASSLLQRGETQYF

V: TRBV4-1
size: few
J: TRBJ2-3
CDR3: CASSQDLGHVDTQYF

V: TRBV10-1
size: -
J: TRBJ2-5
CDR3: CASSDPIPGETQYF

V: TRBV6-6
size: -
J: TRBJ1-5
CDR3: CASSYRGSRQPQHF

V: TRBV7-9
size: few
J: TRBJ2-3
CDR3: CASSPWRGITDTQYF

V: TRBV10-3
size: -
J: TRBJ2-3
CDR3: CAIRGGLADTDTQYF

V: TRBV30
size: -
J: TRBJ1-1
CDR3: CAWSVTGTEAFF

V: TRBV9
size: -
J: TRBJ2-7
CDR3: CASSAQVADYEQYF

V: TRBV9
size: -
J: TRBJ2-5
CDR3: CASSVGSGPETQYF

V: TRBV4-2
size: few
J: TRBJ2-5
CDR3: CASSQAGLGETQYF

V: TRBV6-6
size: -
J: TRBJ1-5
CDR3: CASSHGTVQNQPQHF

V: TRBV4-1
size: -
J: TRBJ2-5
CDR3: CASSQVLAGDQETQYF

V: TRBV11-3
size: -
J: TRBJ1-1
CDR3: CASSLGGNTEAFF

V: TRBV7-9
size: -
J: TRBJ1-2
CDR3: CSSSLDRGAYYGYTF

V: TRBV6-1
size: -
J: TRBJ1-3
CDR3: CASSDLWGQRNTIYF

V: TRBV4-1
size: -
J: TRBJ2-7
CDR3: CASSQGSSSTYYEQYF

V: TRBV5-1
size: -
J: TRBJ2-5
CDR3: CVSSYAPGTLQETQYF

V: TRBV5-4
size: -
J: TRBJ2-7
CDR3: CASSLGPNLYEQYF

V: TRBV15
size: -
J: TRBJ1-6
CDR3: CATSRTGTGNSPLHF

V: TRBV9
size: -
J: TRBJ2-1
CDR3: CASSVGSGSYNEQFF

V: TRBV4-2
size: -
J: TRBJ2-3
CDR3: CASSQEFWLSSTDTQYF

V: TRBV2
size: -
J: TRBJ1-4
CDR3: CASRPGGWEKLFF

V: TRBV9
size: -
J: TRBJ1-2
CDR3: CAAHPGGYTF

V: TRBV5-4
size: -
J: TRBJ1-3
CDR3: CASSLRTGGGNTIYF